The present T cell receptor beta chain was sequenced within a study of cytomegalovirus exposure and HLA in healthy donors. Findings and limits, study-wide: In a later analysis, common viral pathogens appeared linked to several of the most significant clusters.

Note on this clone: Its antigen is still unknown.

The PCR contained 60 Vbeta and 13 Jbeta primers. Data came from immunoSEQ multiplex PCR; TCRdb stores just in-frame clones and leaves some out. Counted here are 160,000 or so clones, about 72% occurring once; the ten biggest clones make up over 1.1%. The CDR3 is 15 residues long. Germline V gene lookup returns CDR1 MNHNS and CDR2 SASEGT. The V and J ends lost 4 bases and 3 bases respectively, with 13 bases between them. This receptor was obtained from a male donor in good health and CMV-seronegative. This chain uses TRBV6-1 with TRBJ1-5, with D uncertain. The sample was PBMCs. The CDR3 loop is CASSGEVVPNQPQHF. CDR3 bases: TGTGCCAGCAGTGGGGAGGTGGTCCCCAATCAGCCCCAGCATTTT.